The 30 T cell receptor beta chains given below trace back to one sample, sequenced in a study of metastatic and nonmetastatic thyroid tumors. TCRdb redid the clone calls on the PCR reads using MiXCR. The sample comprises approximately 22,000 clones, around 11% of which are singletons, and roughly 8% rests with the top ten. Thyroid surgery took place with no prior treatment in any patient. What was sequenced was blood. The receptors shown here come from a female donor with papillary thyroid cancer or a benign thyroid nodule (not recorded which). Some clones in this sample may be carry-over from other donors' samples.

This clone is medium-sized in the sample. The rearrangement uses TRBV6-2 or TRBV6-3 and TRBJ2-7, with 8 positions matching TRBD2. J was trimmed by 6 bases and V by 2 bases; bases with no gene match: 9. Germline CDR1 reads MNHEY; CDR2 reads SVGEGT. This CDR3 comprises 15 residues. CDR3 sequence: CASSYRGLVDREQYF. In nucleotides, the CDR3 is TGTGCCAGCAGTTACCGGGGACTAGTAGATCGCGAGCAGTACTTC.

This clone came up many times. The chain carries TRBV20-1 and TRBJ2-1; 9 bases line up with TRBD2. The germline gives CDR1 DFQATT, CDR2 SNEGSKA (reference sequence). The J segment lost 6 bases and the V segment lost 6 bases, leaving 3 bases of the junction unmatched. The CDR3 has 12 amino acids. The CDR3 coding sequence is TGCAGTGCCAGACTAGCGGCCAATGAGCAGTTCTTC. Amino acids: CSARLAANEQFF.

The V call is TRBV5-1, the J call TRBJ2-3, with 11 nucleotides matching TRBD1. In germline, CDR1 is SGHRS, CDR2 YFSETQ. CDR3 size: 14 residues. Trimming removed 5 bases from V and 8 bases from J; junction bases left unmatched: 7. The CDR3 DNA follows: TGCGCCAGCAGGCCCGGGACAGGGGGAAGTACGCAGTATTTT. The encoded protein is CASRPGTGGSTQYF.

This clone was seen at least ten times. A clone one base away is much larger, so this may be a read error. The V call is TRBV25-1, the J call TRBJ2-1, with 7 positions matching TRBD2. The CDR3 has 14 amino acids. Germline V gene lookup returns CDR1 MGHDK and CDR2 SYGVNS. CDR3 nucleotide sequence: TGTGCCAGCAGTCCTAGCGGAGACTACAATGAGCGGTTCTTC. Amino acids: CASSPSGDYNERFF. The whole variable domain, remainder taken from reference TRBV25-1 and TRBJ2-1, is EADIYQTPRYLVIGTGKKITLECSQTMGHDKMYWYQQDPGMELHLIHYSYGVNSTEKGDLSSESTVSRIRTEHFPLTLESARPSHTSQYLCASSPSGDYNERFFGPGTRLTVL.

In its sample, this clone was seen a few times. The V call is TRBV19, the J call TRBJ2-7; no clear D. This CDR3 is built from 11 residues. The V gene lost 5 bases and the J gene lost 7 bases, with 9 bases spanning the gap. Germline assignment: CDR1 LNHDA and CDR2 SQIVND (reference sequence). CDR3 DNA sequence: TGTGCCAGTAGTCCAGGAGAGGAGCAGTACTTC. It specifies CASSPGEEQYF.

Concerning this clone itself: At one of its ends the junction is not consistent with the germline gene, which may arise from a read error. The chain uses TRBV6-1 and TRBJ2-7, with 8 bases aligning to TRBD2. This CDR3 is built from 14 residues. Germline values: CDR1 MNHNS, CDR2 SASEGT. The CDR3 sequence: CASSPLAEVSEHYF. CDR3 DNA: TGTGCCAGCAGCCCACTAGCGGAGGTGTCCGAGCATTACTTC.

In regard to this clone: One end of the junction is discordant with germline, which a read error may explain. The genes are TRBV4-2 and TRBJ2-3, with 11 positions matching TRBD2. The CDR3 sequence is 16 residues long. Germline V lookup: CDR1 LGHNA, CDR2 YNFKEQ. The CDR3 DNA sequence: TGTGCCAGCAGCGAAGATAGCGGGAGGGGCACAGATACGCAGTATTTT. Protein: CASSEDSGRGTDTQYF.

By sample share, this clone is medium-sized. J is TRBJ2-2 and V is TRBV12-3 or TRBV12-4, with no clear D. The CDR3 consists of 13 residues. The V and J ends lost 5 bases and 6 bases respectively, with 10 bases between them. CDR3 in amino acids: CASSLYSAGELFF. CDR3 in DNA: TGTGCCAGCAGTCTGTACAGCGCCGGGGAGCTGTTTTTT.

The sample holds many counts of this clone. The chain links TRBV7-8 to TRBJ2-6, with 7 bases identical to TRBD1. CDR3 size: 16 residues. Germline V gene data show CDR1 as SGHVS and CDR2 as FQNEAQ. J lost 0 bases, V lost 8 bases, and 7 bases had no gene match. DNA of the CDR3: TGTGCCAGCGAACAGGGGCGCTACTCTGGGGCCAACGTCCTGACTTTC. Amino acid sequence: CASEQGRYSGANVLTF.

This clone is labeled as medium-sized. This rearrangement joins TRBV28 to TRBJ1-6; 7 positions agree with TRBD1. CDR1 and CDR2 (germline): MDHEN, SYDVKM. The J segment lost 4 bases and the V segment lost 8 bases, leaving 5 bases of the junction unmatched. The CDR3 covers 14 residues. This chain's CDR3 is CASGTASYNSPLHF. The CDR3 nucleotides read TGTGCCAGCGGGACAGCCTCTTATAATTCACCCCTCCACTTT.

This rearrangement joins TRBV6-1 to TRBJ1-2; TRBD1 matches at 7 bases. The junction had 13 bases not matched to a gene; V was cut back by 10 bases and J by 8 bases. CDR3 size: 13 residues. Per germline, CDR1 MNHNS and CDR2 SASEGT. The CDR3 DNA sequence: TGTGCCACCAGCAGACAGGGAAAGTTGGGCTACACCTTC. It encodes CATSRQGKLGYTF.

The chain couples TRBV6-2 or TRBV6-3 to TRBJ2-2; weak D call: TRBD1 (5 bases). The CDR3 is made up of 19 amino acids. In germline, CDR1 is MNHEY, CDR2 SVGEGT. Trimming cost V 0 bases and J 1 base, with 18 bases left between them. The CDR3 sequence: CASSYSEPGRRGNTGELFF. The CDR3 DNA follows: TGTGCCAGCAGTTACTCCGAACCGGGTAGAAGGGGGAACACCGGGGAGCTGTTTTTT.

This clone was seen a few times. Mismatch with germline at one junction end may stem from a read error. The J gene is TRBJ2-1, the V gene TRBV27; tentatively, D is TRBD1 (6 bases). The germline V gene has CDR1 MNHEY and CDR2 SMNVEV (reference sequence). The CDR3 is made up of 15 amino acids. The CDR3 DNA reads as TGTGTCAGCAGGATAGACAGGTCCGCCTACAATGAGCAGTTCTTC. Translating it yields CVSRIDRSAYNEQFF.

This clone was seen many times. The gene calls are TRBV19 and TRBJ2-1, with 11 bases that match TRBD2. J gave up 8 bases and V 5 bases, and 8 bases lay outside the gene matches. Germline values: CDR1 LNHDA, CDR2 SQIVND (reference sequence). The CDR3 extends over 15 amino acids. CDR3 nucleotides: TGTGCCAGTAGTCGACTAGCGGGACGGATCGATGAGCAGTTCTTC. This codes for CASSRLAGRIDEQFF.

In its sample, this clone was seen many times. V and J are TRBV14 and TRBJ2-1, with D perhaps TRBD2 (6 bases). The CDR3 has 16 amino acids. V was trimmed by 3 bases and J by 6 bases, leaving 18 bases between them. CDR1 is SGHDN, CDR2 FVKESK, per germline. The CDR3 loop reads CASSQILAARSNEQFF. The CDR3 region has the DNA TGTGCCAGCAGCCAGATACTAGCAGCGCGATCCAATGAGCAGTTCTTC. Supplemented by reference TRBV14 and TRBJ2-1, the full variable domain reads EAGVTQFPSHSVIEKGQTVTLRCDPISGHDNLYWYRRVMGKEIKFLLHFVKESKQDESGMPNNRFLAERTGGTYSTLKVQPAELEDSGVYFCASSQILAARSNEQFFGPGTRLTVL.

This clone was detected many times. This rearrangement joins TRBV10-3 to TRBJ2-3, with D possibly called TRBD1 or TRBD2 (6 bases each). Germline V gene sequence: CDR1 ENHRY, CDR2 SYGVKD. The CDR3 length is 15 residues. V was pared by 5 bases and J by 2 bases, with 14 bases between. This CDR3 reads CAISPRGGNTDTQYF. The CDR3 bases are TGTGCCATCAGTCCCAGGGGCGGGAACACAGATACGCAGTATTTT.

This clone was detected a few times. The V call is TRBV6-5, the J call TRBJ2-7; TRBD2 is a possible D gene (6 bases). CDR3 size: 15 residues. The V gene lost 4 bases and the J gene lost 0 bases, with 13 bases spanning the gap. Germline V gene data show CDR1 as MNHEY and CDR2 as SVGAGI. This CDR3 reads CASSSSGVFSYEQYF. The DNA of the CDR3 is TGTGCCAGCAGTTCCTCGGGAGTCTTCTCCTACGAGCAGTACTTC.

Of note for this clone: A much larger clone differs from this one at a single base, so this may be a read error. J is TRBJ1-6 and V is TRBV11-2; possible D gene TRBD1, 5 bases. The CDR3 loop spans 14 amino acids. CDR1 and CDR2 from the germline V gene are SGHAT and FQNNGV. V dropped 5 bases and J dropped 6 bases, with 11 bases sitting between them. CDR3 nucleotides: TGTGCCAGCAGCCCGGGGCGGGGTAATTCACCCCTCCACTTT. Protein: CASSPGRGNSPLHF.

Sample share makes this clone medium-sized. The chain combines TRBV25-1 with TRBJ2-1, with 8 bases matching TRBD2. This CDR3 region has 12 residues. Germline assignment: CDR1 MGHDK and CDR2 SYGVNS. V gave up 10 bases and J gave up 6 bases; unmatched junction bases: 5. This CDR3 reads CATGGDPNEQFF. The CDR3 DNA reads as TGTGCCACCGGGGGGGACCCCAATGAGCAGTTCTTC.

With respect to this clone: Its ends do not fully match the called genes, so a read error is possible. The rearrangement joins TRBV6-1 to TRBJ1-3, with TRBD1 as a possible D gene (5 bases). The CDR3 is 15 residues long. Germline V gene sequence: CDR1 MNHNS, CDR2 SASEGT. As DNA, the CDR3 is TGTGCCAGCAGAACCCCGGGGGGATCTGGAAACAACATATATTTT. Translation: CASRTPGGSGNNIYF.

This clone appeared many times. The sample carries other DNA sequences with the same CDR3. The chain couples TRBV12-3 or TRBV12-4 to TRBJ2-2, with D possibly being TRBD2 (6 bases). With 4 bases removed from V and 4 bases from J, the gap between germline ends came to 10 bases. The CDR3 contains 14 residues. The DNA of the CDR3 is TGTGCCAGCAGTTCGCGGGGCATCACCGGGGAGCTGTTTTTT. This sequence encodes CASSSRGITGELFF.

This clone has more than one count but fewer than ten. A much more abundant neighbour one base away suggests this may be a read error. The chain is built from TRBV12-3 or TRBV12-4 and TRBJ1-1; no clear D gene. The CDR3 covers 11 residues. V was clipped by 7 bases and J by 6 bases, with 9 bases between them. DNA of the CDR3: TGTGCCAGCACAGTTAACGCTGAAGCTTTCTTT. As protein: CASTVNAEAFF.

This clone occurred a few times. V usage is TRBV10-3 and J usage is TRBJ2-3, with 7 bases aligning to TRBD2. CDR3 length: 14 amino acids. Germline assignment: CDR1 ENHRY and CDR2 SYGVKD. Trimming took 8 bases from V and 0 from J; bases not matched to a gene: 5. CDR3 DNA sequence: TGTGCCATCCGAGCGGGATCTAGCACAGATACGCAGTATTTT. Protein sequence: CAIRAGSSTDTQYF.

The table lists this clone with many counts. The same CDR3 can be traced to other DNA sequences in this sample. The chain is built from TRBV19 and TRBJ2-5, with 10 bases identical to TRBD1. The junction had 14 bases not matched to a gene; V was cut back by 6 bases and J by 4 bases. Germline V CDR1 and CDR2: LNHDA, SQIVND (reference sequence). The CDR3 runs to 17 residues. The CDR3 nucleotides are TGTGCCAGTAGGAGAGACGCCGGGACAGGGGATCGAGAGACCCAGTACTTC. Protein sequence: CASRRDAGTGDRETQYF.

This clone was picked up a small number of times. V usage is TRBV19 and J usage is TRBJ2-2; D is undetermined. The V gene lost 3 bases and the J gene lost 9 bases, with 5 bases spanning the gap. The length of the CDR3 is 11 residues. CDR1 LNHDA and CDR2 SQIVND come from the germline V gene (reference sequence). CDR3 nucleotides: TGTGCCAGTAGTATGAAGTGGGAGCTGTTTTTT. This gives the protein CASSMKWELFF.

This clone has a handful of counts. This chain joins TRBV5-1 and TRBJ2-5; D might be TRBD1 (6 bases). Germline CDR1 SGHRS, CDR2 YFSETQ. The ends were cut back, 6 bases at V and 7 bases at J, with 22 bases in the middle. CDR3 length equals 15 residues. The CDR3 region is CASTKTQTQGGTQYF. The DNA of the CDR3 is TGCGCCAGCACTAAGACTCAAACCCAAGGGGGGACCCAGTACTTC.

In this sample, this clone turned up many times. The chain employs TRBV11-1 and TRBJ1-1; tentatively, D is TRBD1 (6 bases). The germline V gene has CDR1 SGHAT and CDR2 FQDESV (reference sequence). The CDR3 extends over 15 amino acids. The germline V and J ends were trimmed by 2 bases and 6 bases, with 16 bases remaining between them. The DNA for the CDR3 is TGTGCCAGCAGCTTATATTCCGGGGCAGGGGCTGAAGCTTTCTTT. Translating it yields CASSLYSGAGAEAFF.

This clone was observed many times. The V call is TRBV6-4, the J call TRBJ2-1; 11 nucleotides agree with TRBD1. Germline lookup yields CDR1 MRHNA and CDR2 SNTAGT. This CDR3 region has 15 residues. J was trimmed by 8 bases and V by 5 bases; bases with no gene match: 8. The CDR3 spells CASSRTGGTIYEQFF. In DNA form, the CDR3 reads TGTGCCAGCAGTCGGACAGGGGGCACCATCTATGAGCAGTTCTTC.

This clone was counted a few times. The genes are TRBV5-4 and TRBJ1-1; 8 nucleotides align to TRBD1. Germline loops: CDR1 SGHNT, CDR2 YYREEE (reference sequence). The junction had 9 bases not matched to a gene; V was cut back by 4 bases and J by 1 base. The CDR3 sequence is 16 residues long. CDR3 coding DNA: TGTGCCAGCAGCCCCCTAACGACAGGGGCGAACACTGAAGCTTTCTTT. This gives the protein CASSPLTTGANTEAFF.

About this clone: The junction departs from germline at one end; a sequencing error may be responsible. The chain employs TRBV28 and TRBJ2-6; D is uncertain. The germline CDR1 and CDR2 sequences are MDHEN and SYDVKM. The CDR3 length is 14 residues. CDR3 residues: CAGSLSAGANVLTF. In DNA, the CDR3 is TGTGCCGGCAGTTTATCGGCTGGTGCCAACGTCCTGACTTTC.